This T cell receptor beta chain was recorded in a study of T cells in localized non-small cell lung cancer. Study conclusions and caveats: Exceeding tumor, uninvolved adjacent lung had the highest T cell clonality. Longer overall survival was seen with higher T cell density measured in blood.

Libraries were prepared by immunoSEQ multiplex PCR; TCRdb keeps only in-frame clonotypes and omits some of them. The table has 25,000 to 35,000 clones, about 80% seen once; the top ten hold roughly 16%. Per the germline V gene, CDR1 is ENHRY and CDR2 is SYGVKD. The ends were cut back, 0 bases at V and 0 bases at J, with 8 bases in the middle. This CDR3 region has 15 residues. This clone has just a few counts. Its antigen remains unidentified. This sequence originates from a male donor at least 60 years old with stage III squamous cell lung carcinoma. The rearrangement joins TRBV10-3 to TRBJ1-1; D gene uncertain. The sample was peripheral blood, taken before any cancer treatment. The CDR3 spells CAISESQDLNTEAFF. For the CDR3, the DNA is TGTGCCATCAGTGAGTCTCAGGACTTGAACACTGAAGCTTTCTTT.